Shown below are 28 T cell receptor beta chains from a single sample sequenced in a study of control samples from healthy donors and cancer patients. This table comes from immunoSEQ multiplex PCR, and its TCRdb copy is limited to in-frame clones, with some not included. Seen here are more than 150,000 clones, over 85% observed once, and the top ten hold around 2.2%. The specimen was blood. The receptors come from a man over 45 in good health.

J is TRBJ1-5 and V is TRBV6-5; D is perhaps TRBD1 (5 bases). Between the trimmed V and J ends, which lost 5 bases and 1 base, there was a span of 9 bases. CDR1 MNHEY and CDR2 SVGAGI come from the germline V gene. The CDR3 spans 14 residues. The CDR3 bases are TGTGCCAGCAGTCCGGGACTGAGCAATCAGCCCCAGCATTTT. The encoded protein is CASSPGLSNQPQHF.

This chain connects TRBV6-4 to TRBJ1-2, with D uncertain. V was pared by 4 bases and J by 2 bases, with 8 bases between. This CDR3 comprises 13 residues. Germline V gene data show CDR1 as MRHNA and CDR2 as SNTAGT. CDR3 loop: CASSGPINYGYTF. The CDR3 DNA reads TGTGCCAGCAGTGGACCGATAAACTATGGCTACACCTTC.

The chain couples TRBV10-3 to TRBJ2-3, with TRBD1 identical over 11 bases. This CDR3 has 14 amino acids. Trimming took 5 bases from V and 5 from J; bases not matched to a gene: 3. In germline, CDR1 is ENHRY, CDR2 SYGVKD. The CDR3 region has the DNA TGTGCCATCAGTAGGGGACAGGGGGGAGATACGCAGTATTTT. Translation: CAISRGQGGDTQYF.

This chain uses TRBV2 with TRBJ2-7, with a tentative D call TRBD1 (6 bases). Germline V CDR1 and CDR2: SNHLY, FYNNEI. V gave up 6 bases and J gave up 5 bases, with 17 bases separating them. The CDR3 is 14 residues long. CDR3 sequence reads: CASSQGHRGDEQYF. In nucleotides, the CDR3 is TGTGCCAGCAGCCAGGGACATCGAGGGGACGAGCAGTACTTC.

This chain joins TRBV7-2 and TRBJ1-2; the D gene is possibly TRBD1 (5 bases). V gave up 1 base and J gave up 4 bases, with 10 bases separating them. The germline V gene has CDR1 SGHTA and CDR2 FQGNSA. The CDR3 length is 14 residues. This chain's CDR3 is CASSLGPGSYGYTF. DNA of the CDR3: TGTGCCAGCAGCTTAGGGCCAGGGAGCTATGGCTACACCTTC.

In DNA form, the CDR3 reads TGTGCCAGTACCATGATAGCGGGAGAGAATGAGCAGTTCTTC. This codes for CASTMIAGENEQFF. The gene calls are TRBV19 and TRBJ2-1, with 9 bases that match TRBD2. The V gene's germline CDR1 is LNHDA and CDR2 SQIVND (reference sequence). Trimming removed 7 bases from V and 7 bases from J; junction bases left unmatched: 8. The length of the CDR3 is 14 residues.

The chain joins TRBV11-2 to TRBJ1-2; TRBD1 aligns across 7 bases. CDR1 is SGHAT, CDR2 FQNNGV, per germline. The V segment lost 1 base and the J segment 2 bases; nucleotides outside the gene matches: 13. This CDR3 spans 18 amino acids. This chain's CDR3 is CASSLAPHHRGYNYGYTF. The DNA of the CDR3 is TGTGCCAGCAGCTTAGCACCGCACCACAGGGGCTACAACTATGGCTACACCTTC. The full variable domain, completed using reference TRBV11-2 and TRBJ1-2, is EAGVAQSPRYKIIEKRQSVAFWCNPISGHATLYWYQQILGQGPKLLIQFQNNGVVDDSQLPKDRFSAERLKGVDSTLKIQPAKLEDSAVYLCASSLAPHHRGYNYGYTFGSGTRLTVV.

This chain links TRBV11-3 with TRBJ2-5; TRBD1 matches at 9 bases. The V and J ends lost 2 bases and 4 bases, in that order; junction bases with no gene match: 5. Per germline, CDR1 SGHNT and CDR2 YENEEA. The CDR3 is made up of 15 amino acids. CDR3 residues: CASSLSQGAAETQYF. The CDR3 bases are TGTGCCAGCAGCTTATCACAGGGGGCTGCAGAGACCCAGTACTTC.

The CDR3 DNA reads TGTGCCAGCAGCCAAGTCGAGGGGACCCATGGCTACACCTTC. This codes for CASSQVEGTHGYTF. The chain joins TRBV3-1 (or the pseudogene TRBV3-2) to TRBJ1-2, with D maybe TRBD1 (5 bases). Deletions cut 1 base from V and 6 bases from J, with 12 bases between. The CDR3 consists of 14 residues. Germline CDR1 is LGHDT and CDR2 is YNNKEL (reference sequence).

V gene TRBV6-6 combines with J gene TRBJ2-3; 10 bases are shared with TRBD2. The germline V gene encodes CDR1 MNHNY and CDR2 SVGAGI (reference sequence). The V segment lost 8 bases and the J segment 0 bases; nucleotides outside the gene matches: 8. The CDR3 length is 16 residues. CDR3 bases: TGTGCCAGCCATCTTAGCGGGAGGTCTAGCACAGATACGCAGTATTTT. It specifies CASHLSGRSSTDTQYF.

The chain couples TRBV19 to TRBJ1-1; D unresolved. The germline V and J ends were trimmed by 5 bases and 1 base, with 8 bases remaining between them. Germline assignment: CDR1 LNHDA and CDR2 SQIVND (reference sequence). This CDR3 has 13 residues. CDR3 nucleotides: TGTGCCAGTAGTTATAGAACGAACACTGAAGCTTTCTTT. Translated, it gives CASSYRTNTEAFF.

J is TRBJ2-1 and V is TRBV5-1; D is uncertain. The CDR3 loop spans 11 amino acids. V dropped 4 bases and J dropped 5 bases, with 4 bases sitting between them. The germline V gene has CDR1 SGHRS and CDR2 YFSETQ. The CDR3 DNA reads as TGCGCCAGCAGCCTTCACAATGAGCAGTTCTTC. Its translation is CASSLHNEQFF.

CDR3 nucleotide sequence: TGTGCCAGCAGCCCCCCTAGCGGTTTTGGTTCCTGGGAGCTGTTTTTT. This encodes CASSPPSGFGSWELFF. This rearrangement joins TRBV11-1 to TRBJ2-2, with TRBD2 matching 7 bases. The CDR3 has 16 amino acids. V shed 5 bases, J shed 9 bases, and the junction held 15 bases outside the gene matches. Germline V gene lookup returns CDR1 SGHAT and CDR2 FQDESV (reference sequence). The complete variable domain, with remaining parts taken from reference TRBV11-1 and TRBJ2-2, reads EAEVAQSPRYKITEKSQAVAFWCDPISGHATLYWYRQILGQGPELLVQFQDESVVDDSQLPKDRFSAERLKGVDSTLKIQPAELGDSAMYLCASSPPSGFGSWELFFGEGSRLTVL.

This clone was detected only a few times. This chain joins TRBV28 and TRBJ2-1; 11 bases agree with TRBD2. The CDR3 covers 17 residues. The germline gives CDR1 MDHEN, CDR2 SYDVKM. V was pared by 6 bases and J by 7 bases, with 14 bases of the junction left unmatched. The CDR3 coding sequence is TGTGCCAGCAGCACCTTCGTAGCGGGAGGGATGGGGAATGAGCAGTTCTTC. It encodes CASSTFVAGGMGNEQFF.

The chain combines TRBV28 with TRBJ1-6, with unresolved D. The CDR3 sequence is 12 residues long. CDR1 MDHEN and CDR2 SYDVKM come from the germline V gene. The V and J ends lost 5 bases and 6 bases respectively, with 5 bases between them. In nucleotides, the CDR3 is TGTGCCAGCAGTAGGAGTAATTCACCCCTCCACTTT. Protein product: CASSRSNSPLHF.

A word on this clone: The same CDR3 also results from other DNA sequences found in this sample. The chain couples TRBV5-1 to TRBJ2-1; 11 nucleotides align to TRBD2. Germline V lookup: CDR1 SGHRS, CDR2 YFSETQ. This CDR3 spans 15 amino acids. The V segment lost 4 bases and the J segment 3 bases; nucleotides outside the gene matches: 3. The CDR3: CASSLGTSGYNEQFF. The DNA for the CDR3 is TGCGCCAGCAGCCTTGGGACTAGCGGCTACAATGAGCAGTTCTTC.

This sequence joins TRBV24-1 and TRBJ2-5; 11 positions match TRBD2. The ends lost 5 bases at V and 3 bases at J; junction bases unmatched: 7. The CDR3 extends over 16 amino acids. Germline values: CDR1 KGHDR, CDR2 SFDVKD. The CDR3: CATSGQLAGAKETQYF. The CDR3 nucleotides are TGTGCCACCAGTGGGCAACTAGCGGGAGCAAAAGAGACCCAGTACTTC.

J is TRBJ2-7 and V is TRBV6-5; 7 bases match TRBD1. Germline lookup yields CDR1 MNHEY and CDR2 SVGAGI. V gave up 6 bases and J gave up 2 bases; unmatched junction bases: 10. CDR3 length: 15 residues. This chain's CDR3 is CASSQNRGPPYEQYF. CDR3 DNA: TGTGCCAGCAGCCAGAACAGGGGCCCTCCCTACGAGCAGTACTTC.

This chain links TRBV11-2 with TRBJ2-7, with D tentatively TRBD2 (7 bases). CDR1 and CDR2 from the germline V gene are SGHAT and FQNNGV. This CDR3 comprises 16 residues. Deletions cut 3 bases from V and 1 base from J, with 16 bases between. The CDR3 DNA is TGTGCCAGCAGCTTGCGGATGGGAGGGGGGTCCTACGAGCAGTACTTC. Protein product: CASSLRMGGGSYEQYF.

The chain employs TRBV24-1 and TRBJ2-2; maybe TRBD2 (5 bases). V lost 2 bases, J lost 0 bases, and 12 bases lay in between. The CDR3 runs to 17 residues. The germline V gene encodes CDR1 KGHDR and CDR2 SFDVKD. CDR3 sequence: CATSDSLAGTNTGELFF. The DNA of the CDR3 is TGTGCCACCAGTGATTCCCTGGCGGGCACGAACACCGGGGAGCTGTTTTTT.

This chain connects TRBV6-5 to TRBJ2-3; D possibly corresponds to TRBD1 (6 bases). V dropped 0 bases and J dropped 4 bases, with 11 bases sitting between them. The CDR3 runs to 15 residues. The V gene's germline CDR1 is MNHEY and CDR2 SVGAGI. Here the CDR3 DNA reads TGTGCCAGCAGTTACTCGCGACCAGGGGCAGATACGCAGTATTTT. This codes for CASSYSRPGADTQYF.

DNA of the CDR3: TGCGCCAGCAGCTTGACTAGCGGGGCCCTGTCGGAGCAGTTCTTC. This gives the protein CASSLTSGALSEQFF. The gene calls are TRBV5-1 and TRBJ2-1, with 10 bases lining up with TRBD2. The germline V gene has CDR1 SGHRS and CDR2 YFSETQ. CDR3 length equals 15 residues. The ends lost 1 base at V and 10 bases at J; junction bases unmatched: 8.

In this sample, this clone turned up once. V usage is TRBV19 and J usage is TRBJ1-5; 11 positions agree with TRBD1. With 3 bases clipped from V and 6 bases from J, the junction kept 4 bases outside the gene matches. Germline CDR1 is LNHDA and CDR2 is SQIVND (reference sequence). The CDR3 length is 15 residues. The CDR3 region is CASSIGQGAGQPQHF. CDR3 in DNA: TGTGCCAGTAGTATCGGACAGGGGGCGGGTCAGCCCCAGCATTTT.

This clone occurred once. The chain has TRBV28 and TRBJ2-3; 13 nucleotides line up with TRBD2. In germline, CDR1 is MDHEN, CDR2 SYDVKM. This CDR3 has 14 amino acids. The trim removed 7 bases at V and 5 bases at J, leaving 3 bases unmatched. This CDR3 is CASTTSGRVDTQYF. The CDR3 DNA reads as TGTGCCAGCACCACTAGCGGGAGGGTAGATACGCAGTATTTT.

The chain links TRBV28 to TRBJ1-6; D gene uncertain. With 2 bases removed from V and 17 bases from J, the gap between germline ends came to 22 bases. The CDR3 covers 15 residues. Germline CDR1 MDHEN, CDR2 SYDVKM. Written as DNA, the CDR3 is TGTGCCAGCAGTTTAAACAGCGCATGGGGAGGAGAGTTCCACTTT. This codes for CASSLNSAWGGEFHF. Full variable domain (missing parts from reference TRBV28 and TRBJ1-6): DVKVTQSSRYLVKRTGEKVFLECVQDMDHENMFWYRQDPGLGLRLIYFSYDVKMKEKGDIPEGYSVSREKKERFSLILESASTNQTSMYLCASSLNSAWGGEFHFGNGTRLTVT.

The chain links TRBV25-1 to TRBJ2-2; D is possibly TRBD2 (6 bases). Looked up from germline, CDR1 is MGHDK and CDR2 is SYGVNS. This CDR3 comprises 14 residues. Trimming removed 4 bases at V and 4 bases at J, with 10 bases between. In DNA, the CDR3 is TGTGCCAGCAGTGGTCGGGGGAGCACCGGGGAGCTGTTTTTT. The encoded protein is CASSGRGSTGELFF. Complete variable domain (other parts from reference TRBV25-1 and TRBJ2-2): EADIYQTPRYLVIGTGKKITLECSQTMGHDKMYWYQQDPGMELHLIHYSYGVNSTEKGDLSSESTVSRIRTEHFPLTLESARPSHTSQYLCASSGRGSTGELFFGEGSRLTVL.

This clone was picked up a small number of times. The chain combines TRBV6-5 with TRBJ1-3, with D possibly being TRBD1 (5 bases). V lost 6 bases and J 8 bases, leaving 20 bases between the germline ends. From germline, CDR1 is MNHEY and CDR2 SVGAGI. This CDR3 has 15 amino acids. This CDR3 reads CASRPSQGGIHTIYF. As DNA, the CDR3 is TGTGCCAGCAGGCCTTCGCAGGGTGGGATACACACCATATATTTT.

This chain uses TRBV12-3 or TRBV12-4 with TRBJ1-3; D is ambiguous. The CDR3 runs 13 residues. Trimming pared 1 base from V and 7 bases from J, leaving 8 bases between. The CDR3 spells CASSLVGFNTIYF. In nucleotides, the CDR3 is TGTGCCAGCAGTTTAGTAGGGTTTAACACCATATATTTT.